The clone carrying this T cell receptor beta chain was seen more than once but under ten times. The antigen remains unidentified. This specimen comes from a study of response to subunit inactivated influenza vaccine. Study outcomes and limitations: After each seasonal influenza vaccination, few new T cells are recruited, the authors suggested.

MiXCR, run by TCRdb on the RT-PCR reads, gives a single entry per CDR3 protein. The table shows fewer than 600,000 distinct CDR3 sequences, with 6% to 9% occurring only once. Germline CDR1 LNHDA, CDR2 SQIVND (reference sequence). The CDR3 loop spans 15 amino acids. V lost 3 bases and J 2 bases, leaving 12 bases between the germline ends. This clonotype was obtained from a man aged 45-69 years who received an inactivated influenza vaccine. The chain carries TRBV19 and TRBJ2-3; D perhaps matches TRBD2 (7 bases). Material: PBMCs from blood, obtained roughly 24 months after vaccination. CDR3 nucleotides: TGTGCCAGTAGTATCGGGGGGCTGGACACAGATACGCAGTATTTT. It is translated as CASSIGGLDTDTQYF.